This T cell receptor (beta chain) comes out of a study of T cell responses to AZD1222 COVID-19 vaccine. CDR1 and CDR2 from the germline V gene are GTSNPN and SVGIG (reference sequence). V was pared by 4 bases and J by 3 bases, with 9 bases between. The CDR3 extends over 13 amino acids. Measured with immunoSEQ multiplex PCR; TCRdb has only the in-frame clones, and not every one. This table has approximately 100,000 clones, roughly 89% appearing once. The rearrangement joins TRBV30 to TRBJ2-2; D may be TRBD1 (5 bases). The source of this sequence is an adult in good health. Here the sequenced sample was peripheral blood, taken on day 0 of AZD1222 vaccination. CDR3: CAWTQGHTGELFF. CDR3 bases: TGTGCCTGGACCCAGGGCCACACCGGGGAGCTGTTTTTT.